This T cell receptor (beta chain) was found in a study of regulatory T cells in long-lasting Graves disease. The time point denotes: newly diagnosed GD, antithyroid drugs for less than 3 months. The authors made the TCR library using RNA they extracted from PBMCs. In building TCR beta libraries, iRepertoire HTBI primers were used together with Arm-PCR of CDR3 regions. TCRdb re-called the multiplex PCR reads with MiXCR, one entry per CDR3 protein. Among about 520,000 distinct CDR3 sequences listed, more than 10% were seen once. These data were also filed under a second study, of T cells in Graves' hyperthyroidism and ophthalmopathy. That paper states: The authors deemed Graves' hyperthyroidism stable absent ophthalmopathy progression within 18 months.

The sequence was collected from a woman aged 30 to 39 with Graves disease. Material: peripheral blood mononuclear cells (PBMCs), obtained at new diagnosis, from a patient treated with antithyroid drugs.

Here the CDR3 reads CASSQGMMQGLQETQYF. The CDR3 coding sequence is TGTGCCAGCAGCCAAGGGATGATGCAGGGCTTACAAGAGACCCAGTACTTC. The chain uses TRBV4-2 and TRBJ2-1; TRBD1 is a possible D gene (5 bases). TRBJ2-5 explains the end of the DNA better; the J call may be wrong. Per the germline V gene, CDR1 is LGHNA and CDR2 is YNFKEQ. This CDR3 is built from 17 residues.